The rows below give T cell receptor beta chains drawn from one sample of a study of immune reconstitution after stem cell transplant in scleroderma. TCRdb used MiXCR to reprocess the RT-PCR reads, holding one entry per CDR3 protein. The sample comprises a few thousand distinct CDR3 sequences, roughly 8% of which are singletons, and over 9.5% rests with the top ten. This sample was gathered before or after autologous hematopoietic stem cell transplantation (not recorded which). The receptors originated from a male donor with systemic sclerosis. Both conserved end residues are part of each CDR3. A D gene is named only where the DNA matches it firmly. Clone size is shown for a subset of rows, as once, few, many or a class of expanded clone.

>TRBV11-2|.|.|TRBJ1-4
TGTGCCAGCAGCCCCATAAGAGGAAGTAATGAAAAACTGTTTTTT
CASSPIRGSNEKLFF
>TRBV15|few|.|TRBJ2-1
TGTGCCACCAGCAGAAGGACAGCCAATGAGCAGTTCTTC
CATSRRTANEQFF
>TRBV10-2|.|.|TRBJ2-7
TGCGCCAGCAACCCGACAGGTTCCTACGAGCAGTACTTC
CASNPTGSYEQYF
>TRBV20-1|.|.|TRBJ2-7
TGCAGTGCTAGAATTCCTGTCTCCTACGAGCAGTACTTC
CSARIPVSYEQYF
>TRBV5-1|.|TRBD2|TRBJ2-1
TGCGCCAGCAGCCGGACTAGCGGGAGAAAGGTTGGCAATGAGCAGTTCTTC
CASSRTSGRKVGNEQFF
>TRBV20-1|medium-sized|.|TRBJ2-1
TGCAGTGCCGACTCTCACAATGAGCAGTTCTTC
CSADSHNEQFF
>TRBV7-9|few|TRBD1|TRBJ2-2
TGTGCCAGCAGCTTGGGGACAGCTAGCCTCACCGGGGAGCTGTTTTTT
CASSLGTASLTGELFF
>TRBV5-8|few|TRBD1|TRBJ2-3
TGTGCCACCGACCTCGGGACAGCCACACAAGATACGCAGTATTTT
CATDLGTATQDTQYF
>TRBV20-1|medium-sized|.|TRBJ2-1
TGCAGTGCTAGAGGGGAGACTTCATCCCTTTACAATGAGCAGTTCTTC
CSARGETSSLYNEQFF
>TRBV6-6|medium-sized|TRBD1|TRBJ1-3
TGTGCCAGCATGCGGGGGACAGGTGGAAACACCATATATTTT
CASMRGTGGNTIYF
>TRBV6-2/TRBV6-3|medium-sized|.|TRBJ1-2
TGTGCCAGCAGTTATGGGACAAGATACTATGGCTACACCTTC
CASSYGTRYYGYTF
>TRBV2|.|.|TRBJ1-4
TGTGCCAAGGCGGACCCGGCCAATGAAAAACTGTTTTTT
CAKADPANEKLFF
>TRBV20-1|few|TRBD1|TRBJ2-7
TGCAGTGCTAGAGACTCGGGACAGGGGTATATCTTCGAGCAGTACTTC
CSARDSGQGYIFEQYF
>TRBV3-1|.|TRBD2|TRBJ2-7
TGTGCCAGCAGCCGTAGCGGGATCTCCTACGAGCAGTACTTC
CASSRSGISYEQYF
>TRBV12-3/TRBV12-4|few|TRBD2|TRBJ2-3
TGTGCCAGCAGTTTTACTAGCGGAGATACGCAGTATTTT
CASSFTSGDTQYF
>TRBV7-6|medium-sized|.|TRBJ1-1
TGTGCCAGCAGCTTTCCGGACACTGAAGCTTTCTTT
CASSFPDTEAFF
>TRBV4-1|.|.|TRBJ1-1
TGCGCCAGCAGTTTCCGGGATACTGAAGCTTTCTTT
CASSFRDTEAFF
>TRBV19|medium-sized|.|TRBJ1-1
TGTGCCAGTAGTCCCACAGTTGACACTGAAGCTTTCTTT
CASSPTVDTEAFF
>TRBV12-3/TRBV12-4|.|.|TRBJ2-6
TGTGCCAGCCGCCGGTCAGCAGGGCCGTCTATGGGGGCCAACGTCCTGACTTTC
CASRRSAGPSMGANVLTF
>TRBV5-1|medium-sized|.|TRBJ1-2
TGCGCCAGCAGCTTGGATGAGCCCTATGGCTACACCTTC
CASSLDEPYGYTF
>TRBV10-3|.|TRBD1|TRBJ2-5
TGTGCCATCAGTGAGTCCGGGACAGGTTTACCTTCGAGCTTC
CAISESGTGLPSSF
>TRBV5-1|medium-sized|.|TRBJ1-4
TGCGCCAGCAGCTTGGATCCCCTCGGGGAGGGGCGAGAAAAACTGTTTTTT
CASSLDPLGEGREKLFF
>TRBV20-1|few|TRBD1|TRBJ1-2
TGCAGTGCCGAAACAGGGGGCGGCTATGGCTACACCTTC
CSAETGGGYGYTF
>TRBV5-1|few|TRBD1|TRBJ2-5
TGCGCCAGCAGCACATGGACAGGGGATAAAGAGACCCAGTACTTC
CASSTWTGDKETQYF
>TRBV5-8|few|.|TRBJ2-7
TGTGCCAGCAGCTTTACTGAAGGCTCCTACGAGCAGTACTTC
CASSFTEGSYEQYF
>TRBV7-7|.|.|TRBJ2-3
TGTGCCAGCAGCTTAGTGGCAGGGTTGCCAATAGATACGCAGTATTTT
CASSLVAGLPIDTQYF
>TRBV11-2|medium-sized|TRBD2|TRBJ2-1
TGTGCCAGCAGCTTAGGAAAACCCGGACTAGCGGGACATGAGCAGTTCTTC
CASSLGKPGLAGHEQFF
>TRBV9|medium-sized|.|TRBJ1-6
TGTGCCAGCAGCACTACGGACGGGTATAATTCACCCCTCCACTTT
CASSTTDGYNSPLHF
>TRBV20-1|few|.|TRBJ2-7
TGCAGTGCTAGAGTGAGAGGGCTAGCAGGCGGCGAGCAGTACTTC
CSARVRGLAGGEQYF
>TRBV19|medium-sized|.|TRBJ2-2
TGTGCCAGTAAGAGGCCGGACACCGGGGAGCTGTTTTTT
CASKRPDTGELFF
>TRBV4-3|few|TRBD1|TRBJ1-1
TGCGCCAGCAGCCCCGACCAAACCGCAGGGGGCCCGGTAGAAACTGAAGCTTTCTTT
CASSPDQTAGGPVETEAFF
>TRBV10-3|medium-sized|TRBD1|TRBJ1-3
TGTGCCATCAGGGACAGGGGAAACACCATATATTTT
CAIRDRGNTIYF
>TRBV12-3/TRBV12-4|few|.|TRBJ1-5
TGTGCCAGCAGTTTAGCAGGGGCTGGTCAGCCCCAGCATTTT
CASSLAGAGQPQHF
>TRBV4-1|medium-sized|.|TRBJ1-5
TGCGCCAGCAGCCAAGATGCGCAGGGCAATCAGCCCCAGCATTTT
CASSQDAQGNQPQHF
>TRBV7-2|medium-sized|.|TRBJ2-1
TGTGCCAGCAGCCCCTCAGGGGCTGAGCAGTTCTTC
CASSPSGAEQFF
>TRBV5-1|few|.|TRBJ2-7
TGCGCCAGCAGCTTGAAGGGGGTTTACGAGCAGTACTTC
CASSLKGVYEQYF
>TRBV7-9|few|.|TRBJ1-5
TGTGCCAGCAGCCCCCCGACAGGAGATCAGCCCCAGCATTTT
CASSPPTGDQPQHF
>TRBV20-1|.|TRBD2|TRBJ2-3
TGCAGTGCTAGCCTAGCGGGTAGCACAGATACGCAGTATTTT
CSASLAGSTDTQYF
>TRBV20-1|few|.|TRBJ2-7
TGCAGTGCTAGAGATGGGGGGGGGCTCGACGAGCAGTACTTC
CSARDGGGLDEQYF
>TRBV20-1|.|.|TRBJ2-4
TGCAGTGCTAGTACATTAGATGGCAAAAACATTCAGTACTTC
CSASTLDGKNIQYF
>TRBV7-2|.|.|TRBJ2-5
TGTGCCAGCAGCTTAGCGTTCAGGAGCGGGACCCAGTACTTC
CASSLAFRSGTQYF
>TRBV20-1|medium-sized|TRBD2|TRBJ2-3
TGCAGTGCTAGAGGCCTAGCGGGAACCACAGATACGCAGTATTTT
CSARGLAGTTDTQYF
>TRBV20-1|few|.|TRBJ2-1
TGCAGTGCCCCAGGGAGTGATGCGGGGCTATTGGCGAATGAGCAGTTCTTC
CSAPGSDAGLLANEQFF
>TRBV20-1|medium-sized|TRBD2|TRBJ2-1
TGCAGTGCTAGAGCAAAGCGGGGGAAAGACTACAATGAGCAGTTCTTC
CSARAKRGKDYNEQFF
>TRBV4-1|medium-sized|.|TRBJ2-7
TGCGCCAGCAGCCAAGTAGGCCTTCGTTACGAGCAGTACTTC
CASSQVGLRYEQYF